The 7 T cell receptor beta chains presented below share a single source sample, sequenced in a study of CD8 T cells in Susac syndrome. Random-hexamer reverse transcription was applied to about 0.45 to 1 ug RNA. TCRdb reprocessed the immunoSEQ multiplex PCR reads via MiXCR and lists one record per CDR3 protein. The table shows around 220,000 distinct CDR3 sequences, with 92% occurring only once. Sequencing was performed on CD8+ T cells from PBMCs. The receptors here all came from a human donor with multiple sclerosis.

The chain combines TRBV6-4 with TRBJ2-7; 7 bases match TRBD1. Germline values: CDR1 MRHNA, CDR2 SNTAGT. With 2 bases clipped from V and 9 bases from J, the junction kept 13 bases outside the gene matches. The CDR3 contains 15 residues. CDR3 in DNA: TGTGCCAGCAGTGACCAACAGGGGTTGGAGGTGGGGCAGTACTTC. Its protein is CASSDQQGLEVGQYF.

The chain joins TRBV2 to TRBJ2-3; TRBD2 aligns across 7 bases. The V gene's germline CDR1 is SNHLY and CDR2 FYNNEI. The V gene end was trimmed by 5 bases and the J gene end by 0 bases; junction bases not matched to a gene: 11. The CDR3 runs to 17 residues. CDR3 loop: CASSITIAGLSTDTQYF. CDR3 coding DNA: TGTGCCAGCAGTATTACTATAGCGGGCCTTAGCACAGATACGCAGTATTTT.

V usage is TRBV10-2 and J usage is TRBJ2-7, with 9 positions matching TRBD1. The CDR3 runs to 15 residues. J was trimmed by 5 bases and V by 4 bases; bases with no gene match: 9. Per germline, CDR1 WSHSY and CDR2 SAAADI. CDR3 DNA sequence: TGCGCCAGCAGTGGCATCAGGACAGGGGATCACGAGCAGTACTTC. This sequence encodes CASSGIRTGDHEQYF.

The chain uses TRBV30 and TRBJ1-1; the D is unclear. Germline lookup yields CDR1 GTSNPN and CDR2 SVGIG (reference sequence). The CDR3 contains 12 residues. The V end lost 4 bases, the J end lost 0 bases, and 6 bases lay between the germline ends. CDR3: CAWTEMNTEAFF. For the CDR3, the DNA is TGTGCCTGGACAGAAATGAACACTGAAGCTTTCTTT.

The rearrangement uses TRBV7-9 and TRBJ1-2; TRBD1 is a possible D gene (5 bases). Germline V CDR1 and CDR2: SEHNR, FQNEAQ (reference sequence). The CDR3 is 14 amino acids. V dropped 3 bases and J dropped 7 bases, with 15 bases sitting between them. The CDR3 loop is CASSFLSTEGGYTF. DNA for the CDR3: TGTGCCAGCAGCTTCCTATCGACAGAGGGTGGCTACACCTTC.

The chain employs TRBV10-3 and TRBJ1-2; unclear D gene. CDR3 length equals 17 residues. Germline V lookup: CDR1 ENHRY, CDR2 SYGVKD. The V and J ends lost 6 bases and 3 bases respectively, with 23 bases between them. DNA of the CDR3: TGTGCCATCAGGGTAATGAGGAAAGGCAGGAAGGACTATGGCTACACCTTC. This encodes CAIRVMRKGRKDYGYTF.

The chain uses TRBV6-5 and TRBJ1-5; TRBD1 might be the D (6 bases). V lost 6 bases and J 8 bases, leaving 17 bases between the germline ends. CDR1 is MNHEY, CDR2 SVGAGI, per germline. This CDR3 is built from 14 residues. The CDR3 loop is CASREKGGIEPQHF. CDR3 nucleotide sequence: TGTGCCAGCAGGGAAAAGGGGGGGATCGAGCCCCAGCATTTT.